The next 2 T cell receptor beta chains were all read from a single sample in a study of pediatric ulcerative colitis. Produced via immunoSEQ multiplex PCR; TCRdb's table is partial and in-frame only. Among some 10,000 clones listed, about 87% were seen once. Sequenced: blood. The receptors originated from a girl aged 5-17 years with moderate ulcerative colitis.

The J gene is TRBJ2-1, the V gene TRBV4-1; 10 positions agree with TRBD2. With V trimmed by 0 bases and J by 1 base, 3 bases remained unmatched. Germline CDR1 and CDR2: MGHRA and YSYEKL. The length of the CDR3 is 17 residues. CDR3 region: CASSQDQREGSYNEQFF. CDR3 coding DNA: TGCGCCAGCAGCCAAGACCAGCGGGAGGGATCCTACAATGAGCAGTTCTTC.

The CDR3 bases are TGTGCCACCACCCAGGGACAGGCCGCGAACACCGGGGAGCTGTTTTTT. It encodes CATTQGQAANTGELFF. The chain couples TRBV15 to TRBJ2-2; 8 bases are shared with TRBD1. V shed 7 bases and J 0 bases; nucleotides not matched to a gene: 7. Per germline, CDR1 LNHNV and CDR2 YYDKDF (reference sequence). CDR3 length: 16 residues.